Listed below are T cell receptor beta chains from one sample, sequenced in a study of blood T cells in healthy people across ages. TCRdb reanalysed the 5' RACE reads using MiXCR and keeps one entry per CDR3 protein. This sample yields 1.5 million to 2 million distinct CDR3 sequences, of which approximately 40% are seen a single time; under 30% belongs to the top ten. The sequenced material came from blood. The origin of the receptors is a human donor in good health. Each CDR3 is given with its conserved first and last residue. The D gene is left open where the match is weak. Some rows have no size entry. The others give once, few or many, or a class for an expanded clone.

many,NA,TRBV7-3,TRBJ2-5,TGTGCCAGCAGCCAGGGCAATCAAGAGACCCAGTACTTC,CASSQGNQETQYF
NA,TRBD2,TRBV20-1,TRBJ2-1,TGCAGTGCTGGAGACGGGCTAGCGGCCAATGAGCAGTTCTTC,CSAGDGLAANEQFF
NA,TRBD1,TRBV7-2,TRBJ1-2,TGTGCCAGCAGCGTTACGGACAGGGGTTATGGCTACACCTTC,CASSVTDRGYGYTF
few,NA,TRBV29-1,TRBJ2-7,TGCAGCGTTGAAGGAGCAGAAGGGATCTACGAGCAGTACTTC,CSVEGAEGIYEQYF
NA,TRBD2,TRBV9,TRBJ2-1,TGTGCCAGCAGCGTAGGGCTAGCGGAAAACAATGAGCAGTTCTTC,CASSVGLAENNEQFF
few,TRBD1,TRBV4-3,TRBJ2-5,TGCGCCAGCAGCCAAGAGCTGAGAAACAGGGGTGAGACCCAGTACTTC,CASSQELRNRGETQYF
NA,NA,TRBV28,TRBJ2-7,TGTGCCAGCAGTTTTTGGCCCCGACAGGCGCCCTACGAGCAGTACTTC,CASSFWPRQAPYEQYF
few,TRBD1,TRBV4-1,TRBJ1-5,TGCGCCAGCAGCCCCGACAGGGCGGATCAGCCCCAGCATTTT,CASSPDRADQPQHF
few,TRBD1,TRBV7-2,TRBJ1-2,TGTGCCAGCAGCTCGACAGGGGGCGCCGGTGGCTACACCTTC,CASSSTGGAGGYTF
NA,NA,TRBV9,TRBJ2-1,TGTGCCAGCAACGCCCCTCAGCGCTCGAGGGAGCAGTTCTTC,CASNAPQRSREQFF
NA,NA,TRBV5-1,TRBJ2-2,TGCGCCAGCAGCTTGGCCCAGGGGGGGCCGGGCCCGAGCACCGGGGAGCTGTTTTTT,CASSLAQGGPGPSTGELFF
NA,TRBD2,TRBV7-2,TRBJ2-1,TGTGCCAGCAGCTTCTATAGCGGGGGGGCATCTGAGCAGTTCTTC,CASSFYSGGASEQFF
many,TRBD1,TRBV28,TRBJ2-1,TGTGCCAGCAGTTGGGACAGGGGGCTGTATGAGCAGTTCTTC,CASSWDRGLYEQFF
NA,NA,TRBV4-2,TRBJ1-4,TGTGCCAGCAGCCAGCGGGTCGGGTCTGCTAATGAAAAACTGTTTTTT,CASSQRVGSANEKLFF
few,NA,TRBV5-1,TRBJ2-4,TGCGCCAGCAGCTTCAGGGGGGACTACAAAAACATTCAGTACTTC,CASSFRGDYKNIQYF
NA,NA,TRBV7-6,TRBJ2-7,TGTGCCAGCAGCTTAGAAGATTCCGGTCCCCTGGGGGAGCAGTACTTC,CASSLEDSGPLGEQYF
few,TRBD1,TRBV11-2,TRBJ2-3,TGTGCCAGCAGCGACGGGACAGGGGGTAGAGATACGCAGTATTTT,CASSDGTGGRDTQYF
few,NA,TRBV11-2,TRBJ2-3,TGTGCCAGCAGCGCCGACGTCCGAGGATTTGCGCAGTATTTT,CASSADVRGFAQYF
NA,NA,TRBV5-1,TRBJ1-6,TGCGCCAGCAGCCGGGCGACAGGAGGCTCCTATAATTCACCCCTCCACTTT,CASSRATGGSYNSPLHF
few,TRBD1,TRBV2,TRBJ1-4,TGTGCCAGCAGGACAGGGTTGGTTGAAAAACTGTTTTTT,CASRTGLVEKLFF
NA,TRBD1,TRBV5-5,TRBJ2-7,TGTGCCAGCACCGAACCGGGACAGGGTTTAACCTACGAGCAGTACTTC,CASTEPGQGLTYEQYF
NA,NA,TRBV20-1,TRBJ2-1,TGCAGTGCCCTCGCCTCGGACGTGAGCTCCTACAATGAGCAGTTCTTC,CSALASDVSSYNEQFF
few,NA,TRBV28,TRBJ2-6,TGTGCCAGCCAGGACAGCGCAAGCTCTGGGGCCAACGTCCTGACTTTC,CASQDSASSGANVLTF
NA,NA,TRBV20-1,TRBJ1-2,TGCAGTGCCCTAAGGACAGATGGCTACACCTTC,CSALRTDGYTF
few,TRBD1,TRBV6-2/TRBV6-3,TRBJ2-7,TGTGCCAGCAGACCCGACAGGGAGTCTTTCCACACCTACGAGCAGTACTTC,CASRPDRESFHTYEQYF
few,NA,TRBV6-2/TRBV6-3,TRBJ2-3,TGTGCCAGCAGGTGGACCCTCGGCACAGATACGCAGTATTTT,CASRWTLGTDTQYF
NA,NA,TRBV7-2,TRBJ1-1,TGTGCCAGCATCCCTGGAGAGGGACCTGAAGCTTTCTTT,CASIPGEGPEAFF
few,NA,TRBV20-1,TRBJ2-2,TGCAGTGCTAGACCGGATCTCGCGAACACCGGGGAGCTGTTTTTT,CSARPDLANTGELFF
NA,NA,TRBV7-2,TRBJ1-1,TGTGCCAGCAGAACAAGGGGGGGTTCGACTGAAGCTTTCTTT,CASRTRGGSTEAFF
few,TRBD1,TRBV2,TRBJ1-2,TGTGCCAGCACTACGGACAGGGGCTATGGCTACACCTTC,CASTTDRGYGYTF
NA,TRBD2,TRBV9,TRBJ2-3,TGTGCCAGCAGTCCAGGAAGCGGGGGCAACACAGATACGCAGTATTTT,CASSPGSGGNTDTQYF
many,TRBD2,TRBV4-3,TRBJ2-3,TGCGCCAGCAGCCAAGCGGCCGGGGGGGATACGCAGTATTTT,CASSQAAGGDTQYF
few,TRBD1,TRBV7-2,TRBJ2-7,TGTGCCAGCAGCTATCCGACAGGGGGCTACGAGCAGTACTTC,CASSYPTGGYEQYF
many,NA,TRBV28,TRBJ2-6,TGTGCCAGCAGTACCCCCCGGGAAAACCTCTCTGGGGCCAACGTCCTGACTTTC,CASSTPRENLSGANVLTF
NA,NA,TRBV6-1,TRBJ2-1,TGTGCCAGCAGGGGGGACGTCTACAATGAGCAGTTCTTC,CASRGDVYNEQFF
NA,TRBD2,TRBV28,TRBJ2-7,TGTGCCAGCAGCATAGCGGGGTTAACTTACGAGCAGTACTTC,CASSIAGLTYEQYF
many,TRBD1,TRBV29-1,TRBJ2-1,TGCAGCGTCTCGACAGGGGGCTCCTACAATGAGCAGTTCTTC,CSVSTGGSYNEQFF
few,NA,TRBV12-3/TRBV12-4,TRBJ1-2,TGTGCTAGCAGTTTGACGACGGAAGGAATGGGCTACACCTTC,CASSLTTEGMGYTF